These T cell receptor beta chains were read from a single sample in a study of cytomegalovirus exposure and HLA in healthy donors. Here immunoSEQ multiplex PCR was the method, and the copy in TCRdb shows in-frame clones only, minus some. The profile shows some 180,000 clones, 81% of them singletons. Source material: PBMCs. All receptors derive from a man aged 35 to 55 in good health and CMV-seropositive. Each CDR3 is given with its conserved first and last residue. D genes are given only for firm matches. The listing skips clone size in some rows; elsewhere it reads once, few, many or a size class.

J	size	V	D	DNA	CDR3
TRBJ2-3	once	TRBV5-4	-	TGTGCCAGCACCACAACGTTGGGCCGAAGCACAGATACGCAGTATTTT	CASTTTLGRSTDTQYF
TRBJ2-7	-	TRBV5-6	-	TGTGCCAGCAGCAATTCCTACGAGCAGTACTTC	CASSNSYEQYF
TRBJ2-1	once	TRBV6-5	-	TGTGCCAGCAGTTACGGCATCTACAATGAGCAGTTCTTC	CASSYGIYNEQFF
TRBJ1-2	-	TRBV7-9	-	TGTGCCAGCAGTCCAGGCGTTGGCTATGGCTACACCTTC	CASSPGVGYGYTF
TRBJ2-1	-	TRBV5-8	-	TGTGCCAGCAGCCTTTGGGGGCTAGCATATGAGCAGTTCTTC	CASSLWGLAYEQFF
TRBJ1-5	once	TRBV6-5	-	TGTGCCAGCGCCTTAGAGGGTAGCAATCAGCCCCAGCATTTT	CASALEGSNQPQHF
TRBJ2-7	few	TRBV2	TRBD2	TGTGCCAGCAGCGCCCCCCTCGGGACTACCTACGAGCAGTACTTC	CASSAPLGTTYEQYF
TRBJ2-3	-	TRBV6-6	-	TGTGCCAGCAGTTACGATGCTAACACAGATACGCAGTATTTT	CASSYDANTDTQYF
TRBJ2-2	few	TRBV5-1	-	TGCGCCAGCAGCTTGGCTCCGCAGGGGAACACCGGGGAGCTGTTTTTT	CASSLAPQGNTGELFF
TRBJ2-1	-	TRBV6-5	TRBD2	TGTGCCAGCAGTTACTCGACTAGCGGGATATACAATGAGCAGTTCTTC	CASSYSTSGIYNEQFF
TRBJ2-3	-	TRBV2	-	TGTGCCAGCAGTGACTCCCAGGTAGATACGCAGTATTTT	CASSDSQVDTQYF
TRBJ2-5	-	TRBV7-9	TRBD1	TGTGCCAGCAGCTTAGAGACAGGGTCTGGAGAGACCCAGTACTTC	CASSLETGSGETQYF
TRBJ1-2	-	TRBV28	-	TGTGCCAGCAGTTTACCCCGGCGGGCCGGGGGCTACACCTTC	CASSLPRRAGGYTF
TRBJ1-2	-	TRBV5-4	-	TGTGCCAGCAGCTTGGAGTCAGGGGATGGCTACACCTTC	CASSLESGDGYTF
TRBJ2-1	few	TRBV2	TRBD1	TGTGCCAGCAGGAGGGACAGGAGCTCCTACAATGAGCAGTTCTTC	CASRRDRSSYNEQFF
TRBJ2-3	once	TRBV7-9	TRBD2	TGTGCCAGCAGCTTAGTAGCGGGCGGCAGCACAGATACGCAGTATTTT	CASSLVAGGSTDTQYF